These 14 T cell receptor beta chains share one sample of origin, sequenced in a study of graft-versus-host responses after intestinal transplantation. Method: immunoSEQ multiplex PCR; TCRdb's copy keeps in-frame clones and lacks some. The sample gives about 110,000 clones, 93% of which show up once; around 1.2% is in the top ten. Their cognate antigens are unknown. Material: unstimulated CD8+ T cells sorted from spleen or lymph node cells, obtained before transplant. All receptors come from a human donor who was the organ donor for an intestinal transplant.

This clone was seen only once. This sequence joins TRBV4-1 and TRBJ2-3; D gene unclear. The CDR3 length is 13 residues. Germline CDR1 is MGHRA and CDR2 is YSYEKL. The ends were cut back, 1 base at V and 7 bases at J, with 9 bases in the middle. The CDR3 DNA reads TGCGCCAGCAGCCAAGGTCTTCTCAATACGCAGTATTTT. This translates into CASSQGLLNTQYF.

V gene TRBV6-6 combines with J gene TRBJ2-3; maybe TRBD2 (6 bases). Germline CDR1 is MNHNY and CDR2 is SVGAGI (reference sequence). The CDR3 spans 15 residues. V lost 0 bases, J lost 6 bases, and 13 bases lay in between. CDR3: CASSYSGGQRDTQYF. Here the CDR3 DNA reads TGTGCCAGCAGTTACTCTGGAGGGCAGCGGGATACGCAGTATTTT.

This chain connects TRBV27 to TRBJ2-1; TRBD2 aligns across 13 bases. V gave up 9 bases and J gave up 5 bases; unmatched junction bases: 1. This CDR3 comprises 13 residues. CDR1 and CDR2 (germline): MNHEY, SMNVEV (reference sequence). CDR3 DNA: TGTGCCAGGGGGACTAGCGGGGACAATGAGCAGTTCTTC. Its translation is CARGTSGDNEQFF.

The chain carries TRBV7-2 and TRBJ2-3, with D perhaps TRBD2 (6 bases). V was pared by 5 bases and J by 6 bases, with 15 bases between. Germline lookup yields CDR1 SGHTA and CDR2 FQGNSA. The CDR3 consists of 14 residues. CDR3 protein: CASSLVWDWDTQYF. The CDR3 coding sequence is TGTGCCAGCAGCCTCGTATGGGACTGGGATACGCAGTATTTT.

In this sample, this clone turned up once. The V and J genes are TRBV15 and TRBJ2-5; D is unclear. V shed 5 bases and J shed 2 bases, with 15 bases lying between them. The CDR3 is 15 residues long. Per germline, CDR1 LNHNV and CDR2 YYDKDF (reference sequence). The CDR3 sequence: CATSGSAIEQETQYF. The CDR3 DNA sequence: TGTGCCACCAGCGGGTCGGCCATCGAACAAGAGACCCAGTACTTC.

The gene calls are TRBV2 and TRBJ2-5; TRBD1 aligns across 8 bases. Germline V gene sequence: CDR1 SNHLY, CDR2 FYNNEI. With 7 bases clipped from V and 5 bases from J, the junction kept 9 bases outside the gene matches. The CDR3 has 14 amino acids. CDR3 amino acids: CASTDRGTEETQYF. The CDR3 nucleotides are TGTGCCAGCACCGACAGGGGTACGGAGGAGACCCAGTACTTC.

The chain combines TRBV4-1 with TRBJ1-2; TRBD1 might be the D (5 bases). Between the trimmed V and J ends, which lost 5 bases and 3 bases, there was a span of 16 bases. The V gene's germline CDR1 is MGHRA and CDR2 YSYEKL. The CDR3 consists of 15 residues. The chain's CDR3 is CASSVQDGSDYGYTF. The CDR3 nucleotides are TGCGCCAGCAGCGTACAGGACGGGAGTGACTATGGCTACACCTTC.

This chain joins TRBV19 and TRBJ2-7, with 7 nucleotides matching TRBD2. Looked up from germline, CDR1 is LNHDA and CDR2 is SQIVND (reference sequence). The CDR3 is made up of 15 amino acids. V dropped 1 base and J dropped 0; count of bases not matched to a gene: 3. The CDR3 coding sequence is TGTGCCAGTAGTATAGCGGGGGGAAGCTCCTACGAGCAGTACTTC. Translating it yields CASSIAGGSSYEQYF. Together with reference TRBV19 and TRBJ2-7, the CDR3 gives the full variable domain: DGGITQSPKYLFRKEGQNVTLSCEQNLNHDAMYWYRQDPGQGLRLIYYSQIVNDFQKGDIAEGYSVSREKKESFPLTVTSAQKNPTAFYLCASSIAGGSSYEQYFGPGTRLTVT.

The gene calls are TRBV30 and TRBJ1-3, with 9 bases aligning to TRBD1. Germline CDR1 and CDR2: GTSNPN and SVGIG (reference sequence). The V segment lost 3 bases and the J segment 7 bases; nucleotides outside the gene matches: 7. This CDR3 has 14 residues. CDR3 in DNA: TGTGCCTGGAGCCCGGGACAGGGTTACAACACCATATATTTT. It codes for CAWSPGQGYNTIYF.

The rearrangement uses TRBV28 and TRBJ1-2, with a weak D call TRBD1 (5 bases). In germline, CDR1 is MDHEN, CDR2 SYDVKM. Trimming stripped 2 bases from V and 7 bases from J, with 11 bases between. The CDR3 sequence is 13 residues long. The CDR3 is CASSLGSGIGYTF. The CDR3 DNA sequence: TGTGCCAGCAGTTTAGGGTCAGGGATTGGCTACACCTTC.

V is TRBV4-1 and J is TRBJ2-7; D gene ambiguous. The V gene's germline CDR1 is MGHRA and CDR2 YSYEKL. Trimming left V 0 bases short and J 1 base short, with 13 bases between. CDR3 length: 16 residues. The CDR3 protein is CASSQDRLSASYEQYF. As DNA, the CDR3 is TGCGCCAGCAGCCAAGACCGATTGTCAGCGTCCTACGAGCAGTACTTC.

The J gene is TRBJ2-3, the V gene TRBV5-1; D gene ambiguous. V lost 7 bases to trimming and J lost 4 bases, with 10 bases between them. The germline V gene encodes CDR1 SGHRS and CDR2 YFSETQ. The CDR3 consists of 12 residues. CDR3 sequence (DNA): TGCGCCAGCTGGGATAAGCCAGATACGCAGTATTTT. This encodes CASWDKPDTQYF.

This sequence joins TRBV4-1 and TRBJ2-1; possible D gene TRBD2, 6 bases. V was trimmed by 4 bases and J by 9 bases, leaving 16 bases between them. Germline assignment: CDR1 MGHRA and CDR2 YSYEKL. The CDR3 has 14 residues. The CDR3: CASSREAGFGEQFF. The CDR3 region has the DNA TGCGCCAGCAGCCGGGAGGCGGGGTTCGGTGAGCAGTTCTTC.

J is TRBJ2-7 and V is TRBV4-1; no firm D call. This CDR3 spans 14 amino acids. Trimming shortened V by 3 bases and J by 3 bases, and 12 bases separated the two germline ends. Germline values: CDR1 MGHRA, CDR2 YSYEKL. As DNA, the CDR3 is TGCGCCAGCAGCCAGCTCAGTGGCAGCTACGAGCAGTACTTC. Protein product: CASSQLSGSYEQYF.